The next 13 T cell receptor beta chains were all read from a single sample in a study of identifying expanded T cells in peripheral blood. Assay: immunoSEQ multiplex PCR; the TCRdb copy retains only in-frame clones and omits some. The repertoire holds about 100,000 clones, with about 90% as singletons. Sequencing was done on a sample of blood. The receptors stem from a person aged 18 to 69 in good health.

V and J are TRBV14 and TRBJ1-2; D unclear. Trimming left V 4 bases short and J 2 bases short, with 11 bases between. Per the germline V gene, CDR1 is SGHDN and CDR2 is FVKESK. This CDR3 is built from 14 residues. CDR3 loop: CASSRATVNYGYTF. For the CDR3, the DNA is TGTGCCAGCAGCCGGGCGACGGTAAACTATGGCTACACCTTC. The full variable domain, completed using reference TRBV14 and TRBJ1-2, is EAGVTQFPSHSVIEKGQTVTLRCDPISGHDNLYWYRRVMGKEIKFLLHFVKESKQDESGMPNNRFLAERTGGTYSTLKVQPAELEDSGVYFCASSRATVNYGYTFGSGTRLTVV.

The chain recombines TRBV6-6 with TRBJ1-1; D gene ambiguous. Germline values: CDR1 MNHNY, CDR2 SVGAGI (reference sequence). Trimming removed 2 bases from V and 0 bases from J, with 13 bases in between. The CDR3 is made up of 16 amino acids. DNA for the CDR3: TGTGCCAGCAGTTACGGGGTAGGGAACATGAACACTGAAGCTTTCTTT. Translation gives CASSYGVGNMNTEAFF.

This chain joins TRBV14 and TRBJ1-5; no definite D call. The CDR3 extends over 13 amino acids. The germline CDR1 and CDR2 sequences are SGHDN and FVKESK. V lost 0 bases, J lost 7 bases, and 7 bases lay in between. CDR3 bases: TGTGCCAGCAGCCAAGACAATGCGCAGCCCCAGCATTTT. Its protein is CASSQDNAQPQHF.

This chain uses TRBV7-9 with TRBJ1-1; no clear D gene. CDR1 is SEHNR and CDR2 is FQNEAQ in the germline V gene (reference sequence). This CDR3 is built from 14 residues. V lost 0 bases to trimming and J lost 2 bases, with 7 bases between them. The CDR3 is CASSLAGFNTEAFF. The CDR3 DNA reads as TGTGCCAGCAGCTTAGCCGGATTTAACACTGAAGCTTTCTTT.

The V and J genes are TRBV7-3 and TRBJ2-6, with D perhaps matching TRBD2 (5 bases). V gave up 2 bases and J gave up 0 bases, with 5 bases separating them. Germline values: CDR1 SGHTA, CDR2 FQGTGA. The CDR3 sequence is 15 residues long. The CDR3 DNA follows: TGTGCCAGCAGCTTAGGAGGCTCTGGGGCCAACGTCCTGACTTTC. Encoded protein: CASSLGGSGANVLTF.

The chain carries TRBV5-4 and TRBJ1-4, with a tentative D call TRBD1 (5 bases). Germline-derived CDR1 and CDR2 are SGHNT and YYREEE (reference sequence). The ends were cut back, 2 bases at V and 6 bases at J, with 14 bases in the middle. The CDR3 is 15 residues long. CDR3 nucleotides: TGTGCCAGCAGCTTAGTGCCAAGGGACCATGAAAAACTGTTTTTT. Its protein product is CASSLVPRDHEKLFF.

V is TRBV14 and J is TRBJ2-1; D unclear. CDR1 SGHDN and CDR2 FVKESK come from the germline V gene. The CDR3 runs to 13 residues. Trimming removed 0 bases from V and 9 bases from J, with 9 bases in between. The CDR3 DNA reads as TGTGCCAGCAGCCAAGATTTGGCAGGTGAGCAGTTCTTC. Translating it yields CASSQDLAGEQFF.

This clone was observed a single time. The J gene is TRBJ1-6, the V gene TRBV18, with 8 bases that match TRBD1. The V segment lost 4 bases and the J segment 5 bases; nucleotides outside the gene matches: 4. The CDR3 extends over 15 amino acids. Germline CDR1 is KGHSH and CDR2 is LQKENI. CDR3 nucleotide sequence: TGTGCCAGCTCACGACAGGGGTCGGATAATTCACCCCTCCACTTT. Its translation is CASSRQGSDNSPLHF. Full variable domain (rest looked up from reference TRBV18 and TRBJ1-6): NAGVMQNPRHLVRRRGQEARLRCSPMKGHSHVYWYRQLPEEGLKFMVYLQKENIIDESGMPKERFSAEFPKEGPSILRIQQVVRGDSAAYFCASSRQGSDNSPLHFGNGTRLTVT.

V and J are TRBV6-6 and TRBJ1-5; maybe TRBD1 (5 bases). CDR1 is MNHNY and CDR2 is SVGAGI in the germline V gene (reference sequence). The CDR3 runs 16 residues. V lost 6 bases and J 4 bases, leaving 19 bases between the germline ends. The CDR3 nucleotides read TGTGCCAGCAGCCTCACCGGGAGGGGTCGGAATCAGCCCCAGCATTTT. Its protein is CASSLTGRGRNQPQHF.

This clone was picked up a small number of times. V is TRBV4-2 and J is TRBJ1-2, with D possibly being TRBD1 (6 bases). Trimming shortened V by 2 bases and J by 3 bases, and 13 bases separated the two germline ends. This CDR3 comprises 15 residues. Per germline, CDR1 LGHNA and CDR2 YNFKEQ. CDR3 sequence: CASSQSTGNDYGYTF. DNA for the CDR3: TGTGCCAGCAGCCAATCTACAGGGAACGACTATGGCTACACCTTC.

The J gene is TRBJ1-1, the V gene TRBV9; no clear D gene. The CDR3 is made up of 14 amino acids. The V end was cut by 2 bases, the J end by 3 bases, with 11 bases between. The germline CDR1 and CDR2 sequences are SGDLS and YYNGEE. The CDR3 DNA is TGTGCCAGCAGCGTTAGGGCAAGCCACACTGAAGCTTTCTTT. Translating it yields CASSVRASHTEAFF.

The chain has TRBV19 and TRBJ1-3; D perhaps matches TRBD1 (6 bases). The CDR3 sequence is 18 residues long. CDR1 and CDR2 from the germline V gene are LNHDA and SQIVND (reference sequence). Trimming shortened V by 5 bases and J by 0 bases, and 20 bases separated the two germline ends. The CDR3: CASSPPIRGGPSGNTIYF. DNA of the CDR3: TGTGCCAGTAGTCCCCCGATCAGGGGAGGGCCCTCTGGAAACACCATATATTTT. Drawing the rest from reference TRBV19 and TRBJ1-3, the complete variable domain is DGGITQSPKYLFRKEGQNVTLSCEQNLNHDAMYWYRQDPGQGLRLIYYSQIVNDFQKGDIAEGYSVSREKKESFPLTVTSAQKNPTAFYLCASSPPIRGGPSGNTIYFGEGSWLTVV.

This rearrangement joins TRBV29-1 to TRBJ2-3; D may be TRBD1 (6 bases). CDR3 length: 13 amino acids. CDR1 is SQVTM, CDR2 ANQGSEA, per germline. V was clipped by 3 bases and J by 0 bases, with 7 bases between them. The CDR3 spells CSVDTGSTDTQYF. The CDR3 DNA is TGCAGCGTTGATACAGGGAGCACAGATACGCAGTATTTT.